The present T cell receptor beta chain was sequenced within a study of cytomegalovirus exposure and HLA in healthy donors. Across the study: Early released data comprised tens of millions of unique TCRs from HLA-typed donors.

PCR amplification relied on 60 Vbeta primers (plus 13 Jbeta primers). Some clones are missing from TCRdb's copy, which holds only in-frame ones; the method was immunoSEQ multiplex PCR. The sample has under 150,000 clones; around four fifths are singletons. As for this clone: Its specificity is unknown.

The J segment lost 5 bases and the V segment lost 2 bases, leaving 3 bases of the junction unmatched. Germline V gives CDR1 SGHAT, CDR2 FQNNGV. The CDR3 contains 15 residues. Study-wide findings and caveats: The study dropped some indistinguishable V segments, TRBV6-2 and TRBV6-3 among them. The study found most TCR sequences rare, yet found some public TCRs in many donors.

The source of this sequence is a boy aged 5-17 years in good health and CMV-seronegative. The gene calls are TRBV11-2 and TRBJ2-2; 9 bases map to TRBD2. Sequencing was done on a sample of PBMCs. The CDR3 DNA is TGTGCCAGCAGCTTACTAGCGGGAAAGACCGGGGAGCTGTTTTTT. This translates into CASSLLAGKTGELFF. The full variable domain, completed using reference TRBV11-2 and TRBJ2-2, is EAGVAQSPRYKIIEKRQSVAFWCNPISGHATLYWYQQILGQGPKLLIQFQNNGVVDDSQLPKDRFSAERLKGVDSTLKIQPAKLEDSAVYLCASSLLAGKTGELFFGEGSRLTVL.